This section outlines one T cell receptor (beta chain) sequence together with its context. The ends were cut back, 6 bases at V and 8 bases at J, with 16 bases in the middle. CDR3 size: 13 residues. Germline V gives CDR1 MNHEY, CDR2 SVGAGI. This sample is part of a study of blood T cell repertoires in COVID-19. Method: immunoSEQ multiplex PCR; TCRdb's copy keeps in-frame clones and lacks some. Among 190,000 or so clones listed, about 82% were seen once. This clonotype originated in a man aged 55 to 70 with COVID-19, enrolled during active disease. Sequencing was performed on peripheral blood. The chain recombines TRBV6-5 with TRBJ1-2; TRBD1 might be the D (6 bases). The CDR3 is CASSPGPQGGYTF. CDR3 nucleotides: TGTGCCAGCAGCCCCGGGCCCCAGGGGGGCTACACCTTC.